This T cell receptor beta chain was documented in a study of cytomegalovirus exposure and HLA in healthy donors. Study-wide context: A prior analysis found roughly 110 million unique TCR beta sequences from around 180 million T cells.

The study's findings and limits: With DRB1 most and HLA-C fewest, TCR association rates differed between HLA loci in a later analysis.

Regarding this clone: Its specificity is not known.

Germline V gene data show CDR1 as SEHNR and CDR2 as FQNEAQ (reference sequence). The CDR3 loop spans 14 amino acids. Trimming at V came to 4 bases and at J to 4 bases, leaving 7 bases not matched to a gene. The PCR contained 60 Vbeta and 13 Jbeta primers. Original analysis: Later work found around 72 million unique TCR beta chains, with roughly 11 million shared. The method was immunoSEQ multiplex PCR; TCRdb's version includes in-frame clones alone and lacks a portion of them. The DNA was the basis for D and trimming; V, J and clone size are from that table. The sample shows 200,000 or so clones, approximately 80% of them seen only once.

This sequence originates from a boy aged 2 to 10 in good health and CMV-seronegative. The chain has TRBV7-9 and TRBJ2-7; 7 bases agree with TRBD1. Sequencing input: PBMCs. The CDR3 bases are TGTGCCAGCAGCTCCCTCGACAGGGAATACGAGCAGTACTTC. Encoded protein: CASSSLDREYEQYF.